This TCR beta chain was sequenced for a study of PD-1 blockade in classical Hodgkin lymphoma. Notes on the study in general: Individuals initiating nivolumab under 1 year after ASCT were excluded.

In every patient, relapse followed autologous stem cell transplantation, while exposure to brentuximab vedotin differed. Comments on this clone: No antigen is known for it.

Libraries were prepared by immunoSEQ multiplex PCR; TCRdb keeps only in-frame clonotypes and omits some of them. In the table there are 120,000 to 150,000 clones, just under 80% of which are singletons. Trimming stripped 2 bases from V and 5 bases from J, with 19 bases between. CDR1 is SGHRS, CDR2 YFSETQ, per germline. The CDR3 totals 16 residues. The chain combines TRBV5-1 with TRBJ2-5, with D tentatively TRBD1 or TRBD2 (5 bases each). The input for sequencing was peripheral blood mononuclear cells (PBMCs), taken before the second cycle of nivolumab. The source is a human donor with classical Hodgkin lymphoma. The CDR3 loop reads CASSLRDHPRRETQYF. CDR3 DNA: TGCGCCAGCAGCTTACGGGACCACCCGAGGAGGGAGACCCAGTACTTC.